This TCR beta chain is from a study of T cells after yellow fever vaccination (dated by TCRdb to about 2019). About the investigation overall: Libraries from fractions with low cell numbers were prepared with the SMART-Seq v4 Ultra Low Input RNA kit. To follow T-cell clones before and after primary and booster YFV17D yellow fever vaccination, bulk TCR alpha and beta repertoires were sequenced over time. The cohort comprised two healthy male donors, one aged 18 to 29 and one aged 30 to 39 years. Blood was collected at multiple timepoints before and after primary and secondary immunization, and bulk PBMC replicates and cell subsets were isolated.

General findings and caveats noted by the study authors: The secondary T-cell response was found to be weaker but faster than the primary response, with a peak reached on day 5 rather than on day 15. FACS-sorted repertoires could contain abundant contaminating clonotypes from the bulk population, so computational filtering was required. Because the study included only two donors, the extent to which the findings can be generalized is limited. Most clones expanded after primary vaccination (about 96% of CD4 and about 85% of CD8) were re-detected after the booster, suggesting that broad memory maintenance occurred. A small fraction of clonotypes appeared in both the CD4 and CD8 compartments, likely as a result of convergent recombination.

In regard to this clonotype: This receptor's antigen is unknown. It has no much larger one-base neighbor in the sample; base qualities were not kept.

TCR cDNA was synthesized by 5'RACE template switching, which introduced a universal primer site and unique molecular identifiers. Priming of cDNA synthesis was performed from both the TCR alpha and TCR beta constant segments. Library amplification involved two PCR steps, and the second step added sample barcodes and sequencing adapters. Sequencing of libraries was done on Illumina HiSeq 2500 (2x100 bp) or NovaSeq (2x150 bp). On the authors' methods: Demultiplexing of reads and collapsing into UMI consensus sequences were performed with MIGEC, and V(D)J alignment was carried out with MiXCR. Using edgeR on replicate PBMC samples, clonotypes were called vaccine-responding if FDR was below 0.01 and the log2 fold change was above 5 up to day 15. Bulk clonotypes were assigned CD4 or CD8 identity according to which sequenced CD4 or CD8 repertoire held them at higher abundance. TCRdb ran its own pipeline on the public reads, namely fastp trimming at Q25 and MiXCR clone calling, and kept in-frame beta chains. Every entry covers one CDR3 protein and lists the most common genes and DNA from its rows. Here the V and J calls rest on TCRdb's processing, not on the authors' analysis. Across this sample there are about 230,000 distinct CDR3 sequences, with roughly 6.2% seen only once. Of the sample, around 1% falls within the top ten clones.

The V end gives up 5 bases and the J end 4 bases, leaving 6 bases in the junction not matched to a gene. Reading the germline V gene gives CDR1 SNHLY and CDR2 FYNNEI. The cysteine opens and the phenylalanine closes a CDR3 of 15 amino acids. Of the read, only the CDR3 DNA is kept; its 45 bases are in frame from base 1. Per the publication, the treatment or condition label means: live attenuated yellow fever vaccine strain. PBMCs were isolated from peripheral blood using a standard Ficoll-Paque protocol. Dynabeads CD4 and CD8 positive selection kits were used to isolate the CD4 and CD8 T-cell fractions. TriZol was used to extract RNA from bulk PBMCs, from CD4 and CD8 fractions, and from dextramer-positive and dextramer-negative fractions.

The TCR originated in a man between 25 and 39 years old who received the YFV17D yellow fever vaccine. The sample consisted of CD4+ T cells sorted from PBMCs, taken on the day of the yellow fever booster vaccination. Rearrangement joined TRBV2 to TRBJ1-4; TRBD1 matches 8 bases in the middle. CDR3 reads: CASSREGQDNEKLFF. The nucleotide sequence reads TGTGCCAGCAGTCGGGAGGGACAGGATAATGAAAAACTGTTTTTT.